These 29 T cell receptor beta chains share one sample of origin, sequenced in a study of blood T cell repertoires in COVID-19. Sequencing was performed with immunoSEQ multiplex PCR; in TCRdb, only in-frame clones are kept and a portion is missing. Of roughly 120,000 clones listed, 90% are singletons. Sequenced sample: peripheral blood. The receptors originated from a man aged 45-65 years with active COVID-19.

The V and J genes are TRBV6-6 and TRBJ1-1; a weak D match, TRBD1 (5 bases). V was trimmed by 6 bases and J by 5 bases, leaving 16 bases between them. The CDR3 spans 14 residues. Germline CDR1 MNHNY, CDR2 SVGAGI (reference sequence). CDR3 DNA sequence: TGTGCCAGCAGCCCAGGGACCGGGGGTACTGAAGCTTTCTTT. This translates into CASSPGTGGTEAFF.

The chain uses TRBV12-3 or TRBV12-4 and TRBJ1-3; D is uncertain. The CDR3 totals 10 residues. V was clipped by 7 bases and J by 7 bases, with 5 bases between them. CDR3 coding DNA: TGTGCCAGCATGCGTAACACCATATATTTT. It specifies CASMRNTIYF.

The chain combines TRBV6-2 or TRBV6-3 with TRBJ2-7; TRBD2 agrees at 8 bases. The CDR3 has 15 residues. The junction had 9 bases not matched to a gene; V was cut back by 2 bases and J by 6 bases. The germline V gene encodes CDR1 MNHEY and CDR2 SVGEGT. Written as DNA, the CDR3 is TGTGCCAGCAGTTACCTAAGCGGGGGCCTTTCCGAGCAGTACGTC. Translating gives CASSYLSGGLSEQYV.

This clone was picked up a small number of times. The genes are TRBV7-2 and TRBJ2-1; TRBD2 might be the D (9 bases). Deletions cut 5 bases from V and 13 bases from J, with 21 bases between. The CDR3 runs to 14 residues. Germline CDR1 SGHTA, CDR2 FQGNSA. The CDR3 DNA is TGTGCCAGCAGCCCAGGGGGCCTAGCGGGGACCCAGTTCTTC. This sequence encodes CASSPGGLAGTQFF.

The chain employs TRBV6-1 and TRBJ2-1; 9 bases are a match to TRBD2. V was pared by 2 bases and J by 6 bases, with 2 bases of the junction left unmatched. The CDR3 totals 14 residues. Per germline, CDR1 MNHNS and CDR2 SASEGT. CDR3: CASSEWTSVNEQFF. CDR3 sequence (DNA): TGTGCCAGCAGTGAATGGACTAGCGTCAATGAGCAGTTCTTC.

This sequence joins TRBV5-1 and TRBJ2-2; 7 bases are shared with TRBD2. This CDR3 contains 16 residues. Looked up from germline, CDR1 is SGHRS and CDR2 is YFSETQ. Trimming cost V 1 base and J 6 bases; bases outside gene matches: 9. DNA of the CDR3: TGCGCCAGCAGCTTGAGTAGCGTGGGAGGGTCCGGGGAGCTGTTTTTT. Translated: CASSLSSVGGSGELFF.

This rearrangement joins TRBV18 to TRBJ1-3; 7 bases align to TRBD1. CDR1 KGHSH and CDR2 LQKENI come from the germline V gene. This CDR3 contains 12 residues. The ends lost 3 bases at V and 8 bases at J; junction bases unmatched: 1. CDR3: CASSPQGDTIYF. In DNA form, the CDR3 reads TGTGCCAGCTCACCCCAGGGGGACACCATATATTTT.

The chain has TRBV6-2 or TRBV6-3 and TRBJ1-1, with D tentatively TRBD1 (6 bases). There are 13 residues in the CDR3. Looked up from germline, CDR1 is MNHEY and CDR2 is SVGEGT. Trimming cost V 4 bases and J 4 bases, with 10 bases left between them. The CDR3 region has the DNA TGTGCCAGCAGTTTTCAGGGGAGCACTGAAGCTTTCTTT. Translation gives CASSFQGSTEAFF.

This rearrangement joins TRBV13 to TRBJ2-1; D not resolved. The CDR3 is made up of 17 amino acids. Germline values: CDR1 PRHDT, CDR2 FYEKMQ (reference sequence). The V end was cut by 5 bases, the J end by 3 bases, with 20 bases between. The CDR3 nucleotides read TGTGCCAGCAGCGCTACGTCAACAGAGCCTTTCTACAATGAGCAGTTCTTC. Protein product: CASSATSTEPFYNEQFF.

This chain joins TRBV12-1 and TRBJ2-7; the table gives TRBD2 as D, unverified against the DNA. TRBV12-1 is flagged as a pseudogene. This CDR3 has 13 residues. The CDR3 reads CASLNRRTYEQYV. Written as DNA, the CDR3 is TGTGCCAGCCTAAACCGGAGGACCTACGAGCAGTACGTC.

This rearrangement joins TRBV18 to TRBJ2-7; TRBD1 agrees at 7 bases. CDR3 length equals 13 residues. Germline trimming cut 8 bases from V and 4 bases from J; bases unmatched to any gene: 8. The germline V gene has CDR1 KGHSH and CDR2 LQKENI. The CDR3 sequence is CASRRDSGYEQYF. The CDR3, as DNA: TGTGCCAGCCGCCGGGACAGTGGGTACGAGCAGTACTTC.

The chain employs TRBV29-1 and TRBJ2-2; 9 bases align to TRBD1. The germline V gene has CDR1 SQVTM and CDR2 ANQGSEA. This CDR3 region has 14 residues. V lost 6 bases and J lost 6; bases outside the gene matches: 8. CDR3 sequence: CSVSQGARAGELFF. CDR3 DNA: TGCAGCGTCTCACAGGGGGCACGAGCCGGGGAGCTGTTTTTT.

This clone turned up a few times. The CDR3 DNA reads as TGTGCCAGCAGCCCGGGGACAGGGTATAATTCACCCCTCCACTTT. It encodes CASSPGTGYNSPLHF. V and J are TRBV7-9 and TRBJ1-6, with 9 positions matching TRBD1. Looked up from germline, CDR1 is SEHNR and CDR2 is FQNEAQ (reference sequence). The V gene end was trimmed by 5 bases and the J gene end by 4 bases; junction bases not matched to a gene: 3. This CDR3 is built from 15 residues.

This rearrangement joins TRBV7-8 to TRBJ2-5, with TRBD2 matching 9 bases. The germline V gene has CDR1 SGHVS and CDR2 FQNEAQ. The CDR3 sequence is 15 residues long. V shed 3 bases and J 4 bases; nucleotides not matched to a gene: 6. The CDR3 nucleotides are TGTGCCAGCAGCTTGGCTAGCGGGAAGGGAGAGACCCAGTACTTC. This encodes CASSLASGKGETQYF.

This sequence joins TRBV10-3 and TRBJ1-3; D gene uncertain. The CDR3 runs to 14 residues. Germline V gives CDR1 ENHRY, CDR2 SYGVKD. V lost 4 bases to trimming and J lost 1 base, with 8 bases between them. DNA of the CDR3: TGTGCCATCAGTGCGGGGAGATCTGGAAACACCATATATTTT. Translated: CAISAGRSGNTIYF.

The CDR3 loop reads CASRWAGRTDTQYF. DNA for the CDR3: TGTGCCAGCAGGTGGGCGGGGCGCACAGATACGCAGTATTTT. The chain joins TRBV27 to TRBJ2-3, with a weak D call TRBD2 (6 bases). Trimming shortened V by 6 bases and J by 1 base, and 11 bases separated the two germline ends. The CDR3 length is 14 residues. CDR1 MNHEY and CDR2 SMNVEV come from the germline V gene (reference sequence).

V and J are TRBV5-1 and TRBJ1-2; 7 nucleotides line up with TRBD1. The length of the CDR3 is 14 residues. CDR1 is SGHRS and CDR2 is YFSETQ in the germline V gene. J gave up 8 bases and V 1 base, and 8 bases lay outside the gene matches. CDR3 residues: CASSLSGGPGGYTF. The CDR3, as DNA: TGCGCCAGCAGCTTGTCAGGGGGGCCTGGGGGCTACACCTTC.

The chain carries TRBV7-6 and TRBJ2-1, with 8 bases identical to TRBD2. The CDR3 is 15 amino acids. V lost 1 base and J lost 9; bases outside the gene matches: 8. Germline values: CDR1 SGHVS, CDR2 FNYEAQ. The DNA of the CDR3 is TGTGCCAGCAGCTTAGGCGGGAGGAGTTCGGTTGAGCAGTTCTTC. The encoded protein is CASSLGGRSSVEQFF.

The gene calls are TRBV7-3 and TRBJ2-3; 13 positions match TRBD2. Germline V gene sequence: CDR1 SGHTA, CDR2 FQGTGA. The CDR3 consists of 16 residues. Losses at the gene ends were 3 bases for V and 1 base for J; bases not matched to a gene: 1. The CDR3 bases are TGTGCCAGCAGCTTTGGACTAGCGGGGGGCACAGATACGCAGTATTTT. Its translation is CASSFGLAGGTDTQYF.

V is TRBV7-6 and J is TRBJ2-2; unclear D gene. Per germline, CDR1 SGHVS and CDR2 FNYEAQ. The V gene lost 5 bases and the J gene lost 7 bases, with 17 bases spanning the gap. The CDR3 runs 15 residues. The CDR3 region is CASSTRSWSGGELFF. CDR3 nucleotide sequence: TGTGCCAGCAGCACCCGCAGCTGGTCAGGCGGGGAGCTGTTTTTT.

The chain employs TRBV6-5 and TRBJ1-2, with TRBD1 identical over 10 bases. V lost 6 bases to trimming and J lost 6 bases; unmatched junction nucleotides: 4. The CDR3 has 13 residues. Germline lookup yields CDR1 MNHEY and CDR2 SVGAGI. CDR3 bases: TGTGCCAGCAGGAGGGGACAGGGGAATGGCTACACCTTC. It encodes CASRRGQGNGYTF.

The chain links TRBV6-5 to TRBJ1-2, with D maybe TRBD1 (5 bases). The CDR3 runs to 14 residues. CDR1 is MNHEY and CDR2 is SVGAGI in the germline V gene. V lost 3 bases and J lost 6, with 14 bases in between. This CDR3 reads CASSYDRLHNGYTF. The CDR3 nucleotides are TGTGCCAGCAGTTATGACAGACTCCACAATGGCTACACCTTC.

The chain links TRBV5-5 to TRBJ2-1; the D gene is possibly TRBD2 (6 bases). The CDR3 contains 15 residues. V dropped 0 bases and J dropped 3 bases, with 10 bases sitting between them. Germline V gene data show CDR1 as SGHKS and CDR2 as YYEKEE (reference sequence). The CDR3 loop reads CASSLALAIYNEQFF. The CDR3 nucleotides are TGTGCCAGCAGCTTGGCCCTAGCGATCTACAATGAGCAGTTCTTC.

The V call is TRBV6-6, the J call TRBJ1-4; 7 bases agree with TRBD1. The CDR3 totals 14 residues. V shed 6 bases, J shed 5 bases, and the junction held 6 bases outside the gene matches. CDR1 and CDR2 (germline): MNHNY, SVGAGI (reference sequence). Written as DNA, the CDR3 is TGTGCCAGCAGGGCTGGGACAGCGAATGAAAAACTGTTTTTT. Translating gives CASRAGTANEKLFF.

There are a few counts of this clone. This sequence joins TRBV19 and TRBJ2-3; 7 positions agree with TRBD1. Per the germline V gene, CDR1 is LNHDA and CDR2 is SQIVND (reference sequence). The CDR3 is 14 residues long. After removal of 9 bases from V and 4 bases from J, the junction contained 10 bases not matched to a gene. The CDR3 nucleotides read TGTGCCAGCAAGGACAGGCCTCTAGCAGATACGCAGTATTTT. Amino acids: CASKDRPLADTQYF.

The chain carries TRBV19 and TRBJ1-5; 8 bases map to TRBD1. CDR1 and CDR2 (germline): LNHDA, SQIVND (reference sequence). The trim removed 9 bases at V and 5 bases at J, leaving 9 bases unmatched. The CDR3 is made up of 14 amino acids. The CDR3 region is CASQRQGTYQPQHF. DNA for the CDR3: TGTGCCAGCCAAAGACAGGGGACCTATCAGCCCCAGCATTTT.

This clone came up once. J is TRBJ2-7 and V is TRBV10-3; D is possibly TRBD1 (6 bases). The CDR3 covers 13 residues. Germline V gene data show CDR1 as ENHRY and CDR2 as SYGVKD. With 4 bases removed from V and 3 bases from J, the gap between germline ends came to 10 bases. The CDR3 DNA sequence: TGTGCCATCAGTGTGGTACAGGGCTACGAGCAGTACTTC. It translates to CAISVVQGYEQYF.

This clone is a singleton in its sample. V is TRBV11-2 and J is TRBJ2-3; D call uncertain. This CDR3 is 14 amino acids long. Trimming cost V 1 base and J 8 bases, with 13 bases left between them. The germline gives CDR1 SGHAT, CDR2 FQNNGV. CDR3 sequence: CASSLGRRQVTQYF. In DNA form, the CDR3 reads TGTGCCAGCAGCTTAGGTAGAAGGCAGGTTACGCAGTATTTT.

This clone was detected a few times. This chain links TRBV5-4 with TRBJ2-1; 8 bases map to TRBD2. CDR3 length: 15 residues. CDR1 is SGHNT and CDR2 is YYREEE in the germline V gene (reference sequence). The V and J ends lost 0 bases and 7 bases, in that order; junction bases with no gene match: 6. The CDR3 loop is CASSLESGSRNEQFF. Here the CDR3 DNA reads TGTGCCAGCAGCTTGGAAAGCGGGAGTAGGAATGAGCAGTTCTTC.